These T cell receptor beta chains were read from a single sample in a study of CD8 T cells in ankylosing spondylitis. MiXCR, applied by TCRdb to the 5' RACE reads, yields one record per CDR3 protein. The sample records 500,000 to 650,000 distinct CDR3 sequences, approximately 5% being singletons. Sequenced material: blood, either unsorted or a sorted T cell fraction (not recorded which). These TCRs come from a male donor with ankylosing spondylitis. Both conserved end residues are part of each CDR3. A D gene is named only where the DNA matches it firmly. Some rows have no size entry. The others give once, few or many, or a class for an expanded clone.

abundance,v_gene,d_gene,j_gene,CDR3aa,CDR3nt
many,TRBV10-3,TRBD2,TRBJ2-1,CAISELAGVRNEQFF,TGTGCCATCAGTGAGTTGGCGGGAGTACGGAATGAGCAGTTCTTC
many,TRBV11-1,NA,TRBJ2-4,CASSLSVAPAIAKNIQYF,TGTGCCAGCAGCTTATCGGTGGCGCCGGCTATAGCCAAAAACATTCAGTACTTC
NA,TRBV12-3/TRBV12-4,TRBD2,TRBJ2-7,CASRKVGGVSEQYF,TGTGCCAGCAGGAAAGTGGGGGGGGTCAGCGAGCAGTACTTC
many,TRBV7-9,NA,TRBJ1-6,CASREGRNNSPLHF,TGTGCCAGCAGGGAGGGACGGAATAATTCACCCCTCCACTTT
many,TRBV5-1,NA,TRBJ2-1,CASSLVGNNEQFF,TGCGCCAGCAGCTTGGTCGGGAACAATGAGCAGTTCTTC
many,TRBV12-3/TRBV12-4,TRBD1,TRBJ1-2,CASDDRGRRYGYTF,TGTGCCAGCGATGACAGGGGGCGACGGTATGGCTACACCTTC
few,TRBV5-6,NA,TRBJ2-1,CASSFFYRDSYNEQFF,TGTGCCAGCAGCTTCTTCTACCGGGACTCCTACAATGAGCAGTTCTTC
many,TRBV12-3/TRBV12-4,NA,TRBJ2-7,CASSLSTPSKQYF,TGTGCCAGCAGTTTGTCGACACCCTCAAAGCAGTACTTC
many,TRBV29-1,TRBD1,TRBJ1-2,CSAKTGSGYGYTF,TGCAGCGCTAAGACAGGGTCTGGCTATGGCTACACCTTC
NA,TRBV6-1,TRBD1,TRBJ2-7,CASSRQGSRYEQYF,TGTGCCAGCAGCCGACAGGGTTCCCGGTACGAGCAGTACTTC
NA,TRBV3-1,TRBD1,TRBJ2-3,CASSQDGQGVPDTQYF,TGTGCCAGCAGCCAAGATGGACAGGGTGTTCCAGATACGCAGTATTTT
many,TRBV20-1,NA,TRBJ1-2,CSARDETGYGYTF,TGCAGTGCTAGAGATGAAACAGGGTACGGCTACACCTTC
NA,TRBV11-2,NA,TRBJ1-1,CASSPIRGGYTEAFF,TGTGCCAGCAGCCCCATAAGGGGTGGTTACACTGAAGCTTTCTTT
many,TRBV14,NA,TRBJ2-7,CASSQVPRALSYEQYF,TGTGCCAGCAGCCAAGTTCCTCGGGCCCTCTCCTACGAGCAGTACTTC
many,TRBV18,TRBD1,TRBJ2-1,CASSPGTGSFNEQFF,TGTGCCAGCTCACCCGGGACAGGGAGTTTCAATGAGCAGTTCTTC
few,TRBV6-2/TRBV6-3,NA,TRBJ2-7,CASSRQSSFSYEQYF,TGTGCCAGCAGCCGACAATCCTCCTTTTCCTACGAGCAGTACTTC
few,TRBV27,TRBD2,TRBJ2-4,CASSIRSGTSGNIQYF,TGTGCCAGCAGCATTCGATCCGGGACTAGCGGAAACATTCAGTACTTC
many,TRBV7-6,NA,TRBJ1-1,CASSQIQGITEAFF,TGTGCCAGCAGCCAAATACAGGGAATCACTGAAGCTTTCTTT
many,TRBV6-2/TRBV6-3,TRBD2,TRBJ2-1,CASSPHGSGGSYNEQFF,TGTGCCAGCAGCCCACATGGTAGCGGGGGGTCCTACAATGAGCAGTTCTTC
many,TRBV28,NA,TRBJ1-1,CASSLLRGGTEAFF,TGTGCCAGCAGTCTTCTTCGAGGGGGCACTGAAGCTTTCTTT
many,TRBV7-6,NA,TRBJ1-5,CASSPGKRDQPQHF,TGTGCCAGCAGCCCCGGGAAGCGGGATCAGCCCCAGCATTTT
many,TRBV15,NA,TRBJ2-5,CATSADIEETQYF,TGTGCCACCAGCGCGGACATTGAAGAGACCCAGTACTTC
NA,TRBV7-3,TRBD1,TRBJ2-1,CASSKGQPSSYNEQFF,TGTGCCAGCAGCAAGGGACAGCCGAGCTCCTACAATGAGCAGTTCTTC
many,TRBV12-3/TRBV12-4,NA,TRBJ1-1,CASKTGISEAFF,TGTGCCAGCAAAACAGGGATCTCCGAAGCTTTCTTT
many,TRBV6-1,NA,TRBJ1-2,CASSDFRQPYGYTF,TGTGCCAGCAGTGATTTTAGACAGCCCTATGGCTACACCTTC
many,TRBV28,NA,TRBJ2-2,CASNGGRVTGELFF,TGTGCCAGCAATGGGGGGCGGGTCACCGGGGAGCTGTTTTTT
NA,TRBV29-1,TRBD1,TRBJ1-5,CSARRGQGRNQPQHF,TGCAGCGCCCGACGCGGACAGGGACGCAATCAGCCCCAGCATTTT
few,TRBV20-1,TRBD2,TRBJ2-5,CSAKRGQETQYF,TGCAGTGCTAAGCGGGGGCAAGAGACCCAGTACTTC
many,TRBV6-4,NA,TRBJ2-2,CASTLTSNTGELFF,TGTGCCAGCACCCTGACTTCTAACACCGGGGAGCTGTTTTTT
many,TRBV4-3,NA,TRBJ2-3,CASSQEPLNTDTQYF,TGCGCCAGCAGCCAAGAGCCTTTAAACACAGATACGCAGTATTTT
many,TRBV10-2,NA,TRBJ2-7,CASSESNTARWGQYF,TGCGCCAGCAGTGAGTCGAATACCGCGCGGTGGGGGCAGTACTTC
NA,TRBV3-1,NA,TRBJ1-1,CASSNQGPGNTEAFF,TGTGCCAGCAGCAATCAGGGGCCCGGGAACACTGAAGCTTTCTTT
many,TRBV28,NA,TRBJ1-5,CASSWVSNQPQHF,TGTGCCAGCAGTTGGGTTAGCAATCAGCCCCAGCATTTT
many,TRBV9,NA,TRBJ1-1,CASSVDGKNTEAFF,TGTGCCAGCAGCGTAGACGGCAAGAACACTGAAGCTTTCTTT
many,TRBV28,TRBD1,TRBJ1-1,CASSTGGTEAFF,TGTGCCAGCAGTACAGGGGGAACTGAAGCTTTCTTT
many,TRBV20-1,TRBD1,TRBJ2-7,CSALMTGKDYEQYF,TGCAGTGCTCTGATGACAGGGAAAGACTACGAGCAGTACTTC
many,TRBV5-1,NA,TRBJ2-7,CASSLVQRSSYEQYF,TGCGCCAGCAGCTTGGTCCAGCGGTCCTCCTACGAGCAGTACTTC
many,TRBV6-2/TRBV6-3,NA,TRBJ2-7,CASSTDGTYEQYF,TGTGCCAGCAGTACGGACGGGACCTACGAGCAGTACTTC
many,TRBV6-1,NA,TRBJ2-3,CATQKLSTDTQYF,TGTGCCACACAGAAATTAAGCACAGATACGCAGTATTTT
many,TRBV7-9,NA,TRBJ2-1,CASSSGKGMFFF,TGTGCCAGCAGCTCCGGGAAAGGGATGTTTTTCTTC